The 3 T cell receptor beta chains in this list originate from one sample, sequenced in a study of blood T cell repertoires in COVID-19. Measured with immunoSEQ multiplex PCR; TCRdb has only the in-frame clones, and not every one. The sample lists some 300,000 clones; roughly 90% were seen once. The specimen was peripheral blood. These receptors all come from a woman in her 70s with COVID-19, enrolled during active disease.

J is TRBJ1-2 and V is TRBV24-1, with TRBD1 as a possible D gene (5 bases). Looked up from germline, CDR1 is KGHDR and CDR2 is SFDVKD. The CDR3 is 15 residues long. Deletions cut 4 bases from V and 4 bases from J, with 15 bases between. The CDR3 spells CATSDSREGGYGYTF. The CDR3 coding sequence is TGTGCCACCAGTGACTCCAGGGAGGGCGGCTATGGCTACACCTTC.

The genes are TRBV5-6 and TRBJ2-7; 9 bases line up with TRBD1. Germline values: CDR1 SGHDT, CDR2 YYEEEE. V lost 3 bases to trimming and J lost 2 bases; unmatched junction nucleotides: 9. This CDR3 contains 16 residues. The CDR3 is CASSSGTGRRTYEQYF. In nucleotides, the CDR3 is TGTGCCAGCAGCTCCGGGACAGGGAGAAGAACCTACGAGCAGTACTTC.

On this clone itself: The sample contains more than one DNA sequence encoding this CDR3. The rearrangement links TRBV7-2 to TRBJ2-1, with D unclear. The CDR3 loop spans 13 amino acids. Germline values: CDR1 SGHTA, CDR2 FQGNSA. V was cut by 1 base and J by 4 bases, with 5 bases left in between. CDR3 DNA sequence: TGTGCCAGCAGCTTAGACAGATACAATGAGCAGTTCTTC. Translating it yields CASSLDRYNEQFF.